The 31 T cell receptor beta chains reported below all come from one sample, sequenced in a study of control samples from healthy donors and cancer patients. Method: immunoSEQ multiplex PCR; TCRdb's copy keeps in-frame clones and lacks some. The repertoire includes about 79,000 clones, under 95% of them detected once, and around 1.3% sits in the top ten. Sequenced material: PBMCs. These receptors came from a woman aged 40 to 50 with lung cancer.

The table lists this clone with a count of one. The V and J genes are TRBV6-6 and TRBJ1-3; D is possibly TRBD1 (5 bases). Germline loops: CDR1 MNHNY, CDR2 SVGAGI (reference sequence). V lost 6 bases to trimming and J lost 4 bases, with 13 bases between them. CDR3 length: 14 residues. CDR3 region: CASRSGGGGNTIYF. DNA of the CDR3: TGTGCCAGCAGATCCGGGGGAGGGGGAAACACCATATATTTT.

This rearrangement joins TRBV7-2 to TRBJ1-1; D ambiguous. This CDR3 comprises 14 residues. Germline V gene sequence: CDR1 SGHTA, CDR2 FQGNSA. Trimming pared 1 base from V and 10 bases from J, leaving 16 bases between. The CDR3 DNA follows: TGTGCCAGCAGCTTAGAGTACGGCTCCTTTGGAGCTTTCTTT. As protein: CASSLEYGSFGAFF.

The chain has TRBV12-3 or TRBV12-4 and TRBJ2-7; TRBD2 aligns across 7 bases. The CDR3 consists of 13 residues. The J segment lost 3 bases and the V segment lost 6 bases, leaving 5 bases of the junction unmatched. The CDR3 bases are TGTGCCAGCAGCCCCGGGGGGTTCTACGAGCAGTACTTC. It is translated as CASSPGGFYEQYF.

This chain connects TRBV5-6 to TRBJ1-4; TRBD1 is a possible D gene (6 bases). The CDR3 is 15 amino acids. Germline V gene sequence: CDR1 SGHDT, CDR2 YYEEEE. V lost 4 bases and J 0 bases, leaving 10 bases between the germline ends. CDR3 DNA: TGTGCCAGCAGCGGACGACAGGCAACTAATGAAAAACTGTTTTTT. Translated, it gives CASSGRQATNEKLFF.

V gene TRBV4-1 combines with J gene TRBJ1-1; D is undetermined. Germline assignment: CDR1 MGHRA and CDR2 YSYEKL. The ends were cut back, 1 base at V and 3 bases at J, with 15 bases in the middle. The CDR3 is 16 amino acids. The CDR3 DNA is TGCGCCAGCAGCCAAGGACGAGGGATCTGGGACACTGAAGCTTTCTTT. Amino acids: CASSQGRGIWDTEAFF.

This clone was observed a single time. The chain is built from TRBV9 and TRBJ2-3; D assignment may be TRBD1 or TRBD2 (6 bases each). The CDR3 spans 15 residues. CDR1 and CDR2 (germline): SGDLS, YYNGEE. Deletions cut 3 bases from V and 4 bases from J, with 15 bases between. The CDR3 nucleotides read TGTGCCAGCAGCGGTGGAGGGGGTAGCTCAGATACGCAGTATTTT. It translates to CASSGGGGSSDTQYF. The full variable domain, rest sourced from reference TRBV9 and TRBJ2-3, is DSGVTQTPKHLITATGQRVTLRCSPRSGDLSVYWYQQSLDQGLQFLIQYYNGEERAKGNILERFSAQQFPDLHSELNLSSLELGDSALYFCASSGGGGSSDTQYFGPGTRLTVL.

The V and J genes are TRBV19 and TRBJ1-1, with D perhaps TRBD1 (6 bases). The CDR3 is 11 amino acids. With 9 bases removed from V and 6 bases from J, the gap between germline ends came to 11 bases. Germline loops: CDR1 LNHDA, CDR2 SQIVND (reference sequence). The CDR3 sequence is CASAYRAEAFF. The CDR3, as DNA: TGTGCCAGCGCATACAGGGCTGAAGCTTTCTTT.

The CDR3 spells CASSLGYTGELFF. The CDR3 coding sequence is TGTGCCAGCAGCTTAGGGTACACCGGGGAGCTGTTTTTT. V usage is TRBV7-6 and J usage is TRBJ2-2; D unclear. This CDR3 is built from 13 residues. Deletions cut 1 base from V and 3 bases from J, with 3 bases between. Per the germline V gene, CDR1 is SGHVS and CDR2 is FNYEAQ.

With respect to this clone: A much larger clone differs by one base, so this may be a read error. V is TRBV7-2 and J is TRBJ2-7, with TRBD1 matching over 7 bases. CDR3 length: 14 amino acids. The V segment lost 5 bases and the J segment 0 bases; nucleotides outside the gene matches: 4. CDR1 SGHTA and CDR2 FQGNSA come from the germline V gene. CDR3 bases: TGTGCCAGCAGCGTAGGGGACAGCTCCTACGAGCAGTACTTC. The encoded protein is CASSVGDSSYEQYF.

Points on this clone: One junction end does not reproduce the germline sequence, and a read error may be involved. This chain connects TRBV28 to TRBJ1-1; D gene ambiguous. Germline V gene sequence: CDR1 MDHEN, CDR2 SYDVKM. The CDR3 contains 11 residues. The CDR3 loop reads CASSLSQEAFF. In DNA, the CDR3 is TGTGCCAGCAGCTTATCCCAAGAAGCTTTCTTT.

The CDR3 nucleotides read TGTGCCAGCAGCCCCCGGACAGGGGGCCAGACCGGGGAGCTGTTTTTT. This gives the protein CASSPRTGGQTGELFF. The chain couples TRBV5-6 to TRBJ2-2, with TRBD1 identical over 11 bases. The V gene end was trimmed by 4 bases and the J gene end by 5 bases; junction bases not matched to a gene: 7. The CDR3 is made up of 16 amino acids. Germline lookup yields CDR1 SGHDT and CDR2 YYEEEE.

On this clone itself: At the DNA level, this CDR3 is encoded by other sequences in the same sample as well. This chain connects TRBV10-2 to TRBJ1-2; the D gene is possibly TRBD1 (5 bases). The CDR3 consists of 12 residues. The germline gives CDR1 WSHSY, CDR2 SAAADI. V shed 6 bases and J shed 3 bases, with 8 bases lying between them. CDR3 residues: CASRRDDYGYTF. CDR3 sequence (DNA): TGCGCCAGCAGGCGGGACGACTATGGCTACACCTTC.

About this clone itself: One end of the junction varies from germline; a read error may be responsible. V gene TRBV7-7 combines with J gene TRBJ2-2, with D maybe TRBD1 (5 bases). In germline, CDR1 is SSHAT, CDR2 FNYEAQ (reference sequence). There are 14 residues in the CDR3. This chain's CDR3 is CASSADKNTGELFF. In DNA form, the CDR3 reads TGTGCTAGCAGCGCGGACAAAAACACCGGGGAGCTGTTTTTT.

The rearrangement links TRBV4-1 to TRBJ1-5; a weak D match, TRBD1 (5 bases). CDR3 length: 17 amino acids. CDR1 is MGHRA, CDR2 YSYEKL, per germline. The ends were cut back, 0 bases at V and 6 bases at J, with 18 bases in the middle. The CDR3 nucleotides read TGCGCCAGCAGCCAAGAGTCCTCCAGGGTCACAGCTCAGCCCCAGCATTTT. Protein product: CASSQESSRVTAQPQHF.

This chain joins TRBV9 and TRBJ2-7; D perhaps matches TRBD1 (6 bases). The CDR3 is made up of 13 amino acids. Deletions cut 3 bases from V and 5 bases from J, with 12 bases between. Germline CDR1 SGDLS, CDR2 YYNGEE. CDR3 residues: CASSAMTGDEQYF. For the CDR3, the DNA is TGTGCCAGCAGCGCCATGACAGGCGACGAGCAGTACTTC.

The chain's CDR3 is CASSLGANTEAFF. The DNA of the CDR3 is TGTGCCAGCAGCTTAGGGGCGAACACTGAAGCTTTCTTT. The rearrangement links TRBV11-2 to TRBJ1-1; D unclear. Germline V gene data show CDR1 as SGHAT and CDR2 as FQNNGV. Trimming left V 1 base short and J 1 base short, with 4 bases between. This CDR3 comprises 13 residues.

V usage is TRBV18 and J usage is TRBJ1-1; D may be TRBD1 (6 bases). The CDR3 contains 18 residues. Trimming stripped 3 bases from V and 0 bases from J, with 20 bases between. The V gene's germline CDR1 is KGHSH and CDR2 LQKENI. The CDR3 bases are TGTGCCAGCTCACCCCCGGGGGGCAGGACTGGCCTGAACACTGAAGCTTTCTTT. Encoded protein: CASSPPGGRTGLNTEAFF. Drawing the rest from reference TRBV18 and TRBJ1-1, the complete variable domain is NAGVMQNPRHLVRRRGQEARLRCSPMKGHSHVYWYRQLPEEGLKFMVYLQKENIIDESGMPKERFSAEFPKEGPSILRIQQVVRGDSAAYFCASSPPGGRTGLNTEAFFGQGTRLTVV.

Remarks on this clone: This specimen includes other DNA sequences encoding the same CDR3. The rearrangement links TRBV11-1 to TRBJ1-1, with D hard to call. CDR1 is SGHAT, CDR2 FQDESV, per germline (reference sequence). V lost 1 base, J lost 1 base, and 4 bases lay in between. The CDR3 is 13 residues long. The DNA of the CDR3 is TGTGCCAGCAGCTTAGGGCCGAACACTGAAGCTTTCTTT. Encoded protein: CASSLGPNTEAFF.

V gene TRBV28 combines with J gene TRBJ1-2; 8 bases are a match to TRBD1. V shed 5 bases and J 4 bases; nucleotides not matched to a gene: 9. Per the germline V gene, CDR1 is MDHEN and CDR2 is SYDVKM. The CDR3 is made up of 15 amino acids. Written as DNA, the CDR3 is TGTGCCAGCAGTCCCCGGACAGGGCTTGTCTATGGCTACACCTTC. Translation: CASSPRTGLVYGYTF.

The count of this clone is one. This rearrangement joins TRBV7-2 to TRBJ2-5; no definite D call. CDR1 and CDR2 (germline): SGHTA, FQGNSA. Between the trimmed V and J ends, which lost 5 bases and 0 bases, there was a span of 10 bases. This CDR3 has 14 amino acids. The DNA of the CDR3 is TGTGCCAGCAGCCTTGGCTGGTACCAAGAGACCCAGTACTTC. Translating gives CASSLGWYQETQYF.

The chain has TRBV6-5 and TRBJ2-7; no reliable D call. The CDR3 sequence is 13 residues long. Per the germline V gene, CDR1 is MNHEY and CDR2 is SVGAGI. The V end lost 8 bases, the J end lost 4 bases, and 15 bases lay between the germline ends. The CDR3 sequence: CASSSGFNYEQYF. CDR3 coding DNA: TGTGCCAGCTCGTCCGGGTTTAATTACGAGCAGTACTTC.

This rearrangement joins TRBV25-1 to TRBJ1-1, with D hard to call. Deletions cut 4 bases from V and 10 bases from J, with 13 bases between. The length of the CDR3 is 12 residues. The germline CDR1 and CDR2 sequences are MGHDK and SYGVNS. The CDR3 nucleotides are TGTGCCAGCAGTGGGGGTGTATCCGCAGCTTTCTTT. Translated: CASSGGVSAAFF.

The rearrangement links TRBV5-6 to TRBJ2-7, with 9 bases identical to TRBD1. Trimming at V came to 6 bases and at J to 2 bases, leaving 6 bases not matched to a gene. The length of the CDR3 is 14 residues. Germline CDR1 is SGHDT and CDR2 is YYEEEE. The CDR3 region has the DNA TGTGCCAGCACTGCGACAGGGGGACCCTACGAGCAGTACTTC. It encodes CASTATGGPYEQYF. The whole variable domain, filled in from reference TRBV5-6 and TRBJ2-7, reads DAGVTQSPTHLIKTRGQQVTLRCSPKSGHDTVSWYQQALGQGPQFIFQYYEEEERQRGNFPDRFSGHQFPNYSSELNVNALLLGDSALYLCASTATGGPYEQYFGPGTRLTVT.

The chain is built from TRBV6-2 or TRBV6-3 and TRBJ1-4; D gene uncertain. CDR1 is MNHEY, CDR2 SVGEGT, per germline. The V gene lost 4 bases and the J gene lost 10 bases, with 13 bases spanning the gap. CDR3 length: 13 amino acids. The CDR3 region is CASSSTTAGKLFF. The CDR3 region has the DNA TGTGCCAGCAGTTCTACGACCGCGGGAAAACTGTTTTTT.

This chain links TRBV6-5 with TRBJ2-7, with 11 bases aligning to TRBD1. CDR1 is MNHEY, CDR2 SVGAGI, per germline. This CDR3 has 16 residues. With V trimmed by 0 bases and J by 3 bases, 4 bases remained unmatched. The DNA for the CDR3 is TGTGCCAGCAGTTACTCGATTGGGACAGGGGGCTACGAGCAGTACTTC. This sequence encodes CASSYSIGTGGYEQYF.

This chain connects TRBV7-9 to TRBJ1-2, with unresolved D. With 2 bases removed from V and 7 bases from J, the gap between germline ends came to 17 bases. CDR1 is SEHNR and CDR2 is FQNEAQ in the germline V gene (reference sequence). The CDR3 runs 15 residues. This CDR3 is CASSLNAAGLGGYTF. The CDR3 nucleotides are TGTGCCAGCAGCTTAAATGCGGCCGGTCTTGGTGGCTACACCTTC.

The chain recombines TRBV5-1 with TRBJ1-1, with D unclear. With 4 bases removed from V and 0 bases from J, the gap between germline ends came to 7 bases. The CDR3 totals 13 residues. CDR1 SGHRS and CDR2 YFSETQ come from the germline V gene. CDR3 region: CASSDTLNTEAFF. CDR3 DNA sequence: TGCGCCAGCAGCGATACGTTGAACACTGAAGCTTTCTTT.

In this sample, this clone turned up a few times. This rearrangement joins TRBV6-5 to TRBJ1-1; possibly TRBD1 for D (5 bases). The CDR3 covers 14 residues. CDR1 and CDR2 (germline): MNHEY, SVGAGI. Deletions cut 8 bases from V and 6 bases from J, with 19 bases between. As DNA, the CDR3 is TGTGCCAGCTCGGTGAGCGAGGACACCTCTGAAGCTTTCTTT. Translated, it gives CASSVSEDTSEAFF.

This clone has a single count. The V call is TRBV11-2, the J call TRBJ2-5, with D possibly being TRBD2 (6 bases). V was cut by 1 base and J by 5 bases, with 17 bases left in between. The CDR3 is 16 amino acids. Germline lookup yields CDR1 SGHAT and CDR2 FQNNGV. The CDR3 nucleotides read TGTGCCAGCAGCTTAGTGGGCCCTGGGGCGGGGGAGACCCAGTACTTC. Translating it yields CASSLVGPGAGETQYF.

The V and J genes are TRBV6-1 and TRBJ1-5; D is possibly TRBD1 (6 bases). V lost 0 bases and J lost 9, with 24 bases in between. The CDR3 is made up of 18 amino acids. Germline lookup yields CDR1 MNHNS and CDR2 SASEGT. The CDR3 is CASSEAFGSDSTTRPQHF. CDR3 nucleotides: TGTGCCAGCAGTGAAGCGTTTGGGTCGGACAGCACCACTCGGCCCCAGCATTTT.

The chain has TRBV6-6 and TRBJ1-3; no definite D call. V lost 2 bases and J lost 0, with 11 bases in between. CDR1 MNHNY and CDR2 SVGAGI come from the germline V gene (reference sequence). The CDR3 contains 16 residues. CDR3 DNA: TGTGCCAGCAGTTACGGGTTGATAGACTCTGGAAACACCATATATTTT. It yields the protein CASSYGLIDSGNTIYF.